The 8 T cell receptor beta chains below all came from one sample that was sequenced in a study of shared clonotypes between healthy human individuals. Libraries were prepared by immunoSEQ multiplex PCR; TCRdb keeps only in-frame clonotypes and omits some of them. The data show about 1.1 million clones, approximately 78% seen once. Sequencing input: memory CD4+ T cells from PBMCs. Described subset: CD45RA-negative fraction. These receptors were collected from a man aged 18 to 30 in good health. Some clones in this sample may be carry-over from other donors' samples.

The CDR3 sequence is CASSSAPGGGNTEAFF. The CDR3 region has the DNA TGTGCCAGCAGTTCCGCCCCGGGCGGGGGAAACACTGAAGCTTTCTTT. The genes are TRBV6-5 and TRBJ1-1; perhaps TRBD1 as D (5 bases). V was cut by 4 bases and J by 2 bases, with 17 bases left in between. CDR1 and CDR2 (germline): MNHEY, SVGAGI. The CDR3 extends over 16 amino acids.

J is TRBJ1-5 and V is TRBV6-5, with 8 nucleotides matching TRBD1. CDR3 length: 13 residues. V shed 6 bases and J 7 bases; nucleotides not matched to a gene: 5. Germline CDR1 reads MNHEY; CDR2 reads SVGAGI. Written as DNA, the CDR3 is TGTGCCAGCAGAAAGACAGGGGAGCAGCCCCAGCATTTT. Encoded protein: CASRKTGEQPQHF.

The chain joins TRBV5-1 to TRBJ2-7; 9 bases are shared with TRBD2. The CDR3 contains 12 residues. Per germline, CDR1 SGHRS and CDR2 YFSETQ. With V trimmed by 9 bases and J by 2 bases, 3 bases remained unmatched. CDR3 amino acids: CANIAGAYEQYF. The CDR3, as DNA: TGCGCCAACATAGCGGGGGCCTACGAGCAGTACTTC.

The table lists this clone with a few counts. The chain has TRBV5-1 and TRBJ1-1, with 7 bases fitting TRBD1. The J segment lost 7 bases and the V segment lost 1 base, leaving 4 bases of the junction unmatched. The CDR3 covers 13 residues. Germline lookup yields CDR1 SGHRS and CDR2 YFSETQ. The CDR3 nucleotides read TGCGCCAGCAGCTTGACAGGGGCTCTTGAAGCTTTCTTT. It codes for CASSLTGALEAFF. The variable domain in full, with the rest retrieved from reference TRBV5-1 and TRBJ1-1, is KAGVTQTPRYLIKTRGQQVTLSCSPISGHRSVSWYQQTPGQGLQFLFEYFSETQRNKGNFPGRFSGRQFSNSRSEMNVSTLELGDSALYLCASSLTGALEAFFGQGTRLTVV.

The chain joins TRBV28 to TRBJ2-3; D is possibly TRBD1 (6 bases). The CDR3 sequence is 16 residues long. The V gene's germline CDR1 is MDHEN and CDR2 SYDVKM. Deletions cut 6 bases from V and 1 base from J, with 17 bases between. The CDR3 DNA reads as TGTGCCAGCAGCCCCATCATCTGGACAGGCACAGATACGCAGTATTTT. It codes for CASSPIIWTGTDTQYF.

The CDR3 sequence is CASSQALGERESYNEQFF. CDR3 sequence (DNA): TGTGCCAGCAGCCAAGCTCTTGGCGAGCGGGAGTCCTACAATGAGCAGTTCTTC. The chain links TRBV4-2 to TRBJ2-1; 8 positions match TRBD2. The V and J ends lost 1 base and 1 base, in that order; junction bases with no gene match: 9. Germline V gene lookup returns CDR1 LGHNA and CDR2 YNFKEQ. This CDR3 has 18 amino acids.

The J gene is TRBJ2-2, the V gene TRBV4-3, with D perhaps matching TRBD1 (6 bases). The germline CDR1 and CDR2 sequences are LGHNA and YSLEER. Trimming removed 4 bases at V and 3 bases at J, with 12 bases between. The CDR3 length is 15 residues. CDR3 sequence reads: CASSPSTGHTGELFF. CDR3 DNA sequence: TGCGCCAGCAGCCCTTCGACAGGACACACCGGGGAGCTGTTTTTT.

This clone was found once. This chain connects TRBV18 to TRBJ2-7, with 10 bases aligning to TRBD2. CDR3 length: 14 residues. V shed 6 bases and J 6 bases; nucleotides not matched to a gene: 8. Germline CDR1 reads KGHSH; CDR2 reads LQKENI. The CDR3 region is CASSPSGSGSEQYF. In nucleotides, the CDR3 is TGTGCCAGCTCCCCTAGCGGGAGTGGTAGCGAGCAGTACTTC.